This T cell receptor (beta chain) comes out of a study of T-cell reconstitution after alpha-beta-depleted transplantation in children. Preparation of the TCRbeta library was carried out with unique molecular identifiers. TCRdb re-called the PCR reads through MiXCR, storing one row per CDR3 protein. This table holds 580,000 or so distinct CDR3 sequences, 23% found once. General observations from the study: T-cell numbers and diversity one year post-transplant derived largely from freshly generated T cells. Reportedly, only several hundred clones from non-depleted graft cells drove alpha-beta T-cell counts at about two months. For some patients, TCRbeta diversity was high at day 60 because of recipient T cells and thymic progenitors that survived.

To note about this clonotype: The target antigen is unknown.

Germline V gene data show CDR1 as MGHDK and CDR2 as SYGVNS. Deletions cut 1 base from V and 2 bases from J, with 12 bases between. This CDR3 contains 15 residues. Sequencing used PBMCs, mostly from graft donor cells, obtained 360 days after TCRalphabeta/CD19-depleted stem cell transplant. This receptor was obtained from a boy younger than two who had a stem cell transplant for acute myeloid leukemia, so the T cells may come from the graft donor. The rearrangement joins TRBV25-1 to TRBJ2-7; no clear D gene. Here the CDR3 reads CASSESVRRTYEQYF. CDR3 nucleotide sequence: TGTGCCAGCAGTGAATCGGTAAGGAGAACCTACGAGCAGTACTTC.